The source of this T cell receptor (beta chain) is a study of T cell repertoires in cytomegalovirus infection. TCRdb recomputed calls from the reads with MiXCR, one row per CDR3 protein. This sample has about 69,000 distinct CDR3 sequences, with around 27% found just once. J lost 3 bases, V lost 1 base, and 4 bases had no gene match. The CDR3 totals 15 residues. Germline values: CDR1 DFQATT, CDR2 SNEGSKA (reference sequence). Many counts were recorded for this clonotype. Its cognate antigen is unknown. Here the sequenced sample was CD8+ T cells from cultured PBMCs, taken from culture after CMV antigen stimulation. This chain uses TRBV20-1 with TRBJ2-1, with TRBD1 matching 9 bases. The clonotype was recovered from a human donor in good health (CMV status not recorded). Some clones in this sample may be carry-over from other donors' samples. CDR3 bases: TGCAGTGCTAGAGGGGACAGGGCTCTCTACAATGAGCAGTTCTTC. Its protein is CSARGDRALYNEQFF.